This TCR beta chain was profiled in a study of CD8+CD57+ T cells in acquired aplastic anemia. Across the whole study: DNA from sorted CD4+ and CD8+ cells averaged around 3 ug.

The CDR3 has 11 amino acids. The germline gives CDR1 SEHNR, CDR2 FQNEAQ (reference sequence). Trimming stripped 7 bases from V and 3 bases from J, with 5 bases between. Sequencing involved patients with CD8+CD57+ cell expansion previously shown by flow cytometry. For CDR3 and TCR beta VDJ profiling, genomic DNA was the template used. TCRdb re-derived calls from the reads in MiXCR, one entry per CDR3 protein. The sample carries hundreds of thousands of distinct CDR3 sequences, about three fifths recorded once. The J gene is TRBJ2-3, the V gene TRBV7-9, with D perhaps TRBD1 (5 bases). This receptor was taken from a human donor with aplastic anemia. The source material was sorted CD4+, CD8+, or CD8+CD57+ T cells (not recorded which) from PBMCs. The CDR3 here is CASTGTDTQYF. The CDR3 region has the DNA TGTGCCAGCACAGGGACAGATACGCAGTATTTT.